This T cell receptor beta chain was sequenced during a study of cytomegalovirus exposure and HLA in healthy donors. Per the germline V gene, CDR1 is MNHNY and CDR2 is SVGAGI (reference sequence). The V segment lost 6 bases and the J segment 5 bases; nucleotides outside the gene matches: 8. CDR3 length: 15 amino acids. General observations from the study: Later on, analysis showed that most CMV-associated TCR beta chains appeared to be HLA-restricted. The sole available immune exposure information was CMV serostatus.

PCR used 60 Vbeta primers and 13 Jbeta primers. Data came from immunoSEQ multiplex PCR; TCRdb stores just in-frame clones and leaves some out. The repertoire holds around 180,000 clones, 80% to 85% seen once, with 0.95% to 1.4% in the top ten. Donors likely had unrecorded immune exposures despite being nominally healthy when sampled. As for this clone: What it binds is unknown.

The sequence derives from a middle-aged woman in good health and CMV-seronegative. The genes are TRBV6-6 and TRBJ2-7; 12 bases agree with TRBD2. Specimen: PBMCs. CDR3 nucleotides: TGTGCCAGCAGCCGTGGACTAGCGGGATCAGACGAGCAGTACGTC. Its translation: CASSRGLAGSDEQYV.